This TCR beta chain was observed in a study of OX40 agonist ivuxolimab in advanced cancers. Study-wide background: Those treated in dose escalation had hepatocellular carcinoma, melanoma, renal cell cancer or head and neck cancer.

Here immunoSEQ multiplex PCR was the method, and the copy in TCRdb shows in-frame clones only, minus some. The sample contains about 64,000 clones, about four fifths of which appear only once. Findings of the study overall: Expanded clones tended on average to be more numerous among CD8+ T cells than CD4+.

The J segment lost 3 bases and the V segment lost 6 bases, leaving 3 bases of the junction unmatched. The CDR3 contains 13 residues. Germline values: CDR1 SGHRS, CDR2 YFSETQ. This clone has just one count. As yet, its antigen is unknown. This TCR was recovered from an adult with an advanced solid tumor such as melanoma, head and neck, liver or kidney cancer. The chain is built from TRBV5-1 and TRBJ2-1, with TRBD2 identical over 7 bases. The starting material was CD4+ or CD8+ T cells sorted from blood, obtained in a trial of the OX40 agonist ivuxolimab. CDR3 bases: TGCGCCAGCAATACGGGAGGCTACAATGAGCAGTTCTTC. Protein: CASNTGGYNEQFF. Variable domain in full (rest from reference TRBV5-1 and TRBJ2-1): KAGVTQTPRYLIKTRGQQVTLSCSPISGHRSVSWYQQTPGQGLQFLFEYFSETQRNKGNFPGRFSGRQFSNSRSEMNVSTLELGDSALYLCASNTGGYNEQFFGPGTRLTVL.